What follows describes a single T cell receptor beta chain. Then a second PCR, running roughly 6 to 11 cycles, was carried out with a sample-barcoded 5' primer and a J-beta primer mix. TCRdb used MiXCR to reprocess the 5' RACE reads, holding one entry per CDR3 protein. The table lists some 1,500,000 distinct CDR3 sequences, approximately 43% of them singletons. This entry is derived from a study of blood T cells in healthy people across ages. Germline CDR1 is SEHNR and CDR2 is FQNEAQ (reference sequence). The CDR3 has 14 residues. V lost 8 bases and J lost 3, with 14 bases in between. The sequence was obtained from a woman between 18 and 30 years old in good health. The sequenced sample was blood. J is TRBJ2-1 and V is TRBV7-9, with D possibly TRBD2 on 5 matching bases. CDR3 in amino acids: CASGVSGNYNEQFF. CDR3 coding DNA: TGTGCCAGCGGGGTCTCGGGGAACTACAATGAGCAGTTCTTC.